These T cell receptor beta chains were read from a single sample in a study of blood T cell repertoires in COVID-19. Profiling relied on immunoSEQ multiplex PCR, and the TCRdb table lists in-frame clones only, not all of them. Among about 200,000 clones listed, roughly 82% were seen once. The sequenced sample consisted of PBMCs or T cells enriched from blood (not recorded which). The receptors derive from a woman aged 55-75 years with acute COVID-19. Both conserved end residues are part of each CDR3. Fields, in order: V gene, D gene, clone size, J gene, CDR3 protein, CDR3 DNA. The D gene is left open where the match is weak. Clone size is given for some rows only: seen once, a few or many times, or a class if the clone is expanded.

>TRBV7-2|TRBD2|NA|TRBJ2-3
CASNRLAGGPTDTQYF
TGTGCCAGCAACAGACTAGCGGGGGGGCCGACAGATACGCAGTATTTT
>TRBV18|TRBD1|NA|TRBJ1-3
CASSPGQGDGNTIYF
TGTGCCAGCTCACCAGGACAGGGTGACGGAAACACCATATATTTT
>TRBV10-3|NA|NA|TRBJ2-3
CAISQDTEHPDTQYF
TGTGCCATCAGTCAGGACACTGAGCATCCAGATACGCAGTATTTT
>TRBV3-1/TRBV3-2|NA|NA|TRBJ1-1
CASSQERVRGGNTEAFF
TGTGCCAGCAGCCAAGAACGGGTTAGGGGGGGTAACACTGAAGCTTTCTTT
>TRBV6-4|TRBD2|NA|TRBJ2-5
CASSATSGGEETQYF
TGTGCCAGCAGTGCGACTAGCGGGGGGGAAGAGACCCAGTACTTC
>TRBV4-3|TRBD2|once|TRBJ2-2
CARSRQRGRGGSGELFF
TGCGCCCGCAGCCGCCAGCGTGGACGGGGGGGATCCGGGGAGCTGTTTTTT
>TRBV11-2|NA|NA|TRBJ1-3
CASSPSIAGNTIYF
TGTGCCAGCAGCCCCTCGATAGCTGGAAACACCATATATTTT
>TRBV9|NA|few|TRBJ1-1
CASSPRVDMNTEAFF
TGTGCCAGCAGCCCCCGAGTAGATATGAACACTGAAGCTTTCTTT
>TRBV10-3|NA|once|TRBJ2-1
CAISPAYNEQFF
TGTGCCATCAGCCCGGCCTACAATGAGCAGTTCTTC
>TRBV4-2|TRBD1|NA|TRBJ1-2
CASSQVGRDSYGYTF
TGTGCCAGCAGCCAAGTAGGTAGGGACAGCTATGGCTACACCTTC
>TRBV28|NA|NA|TRBJ1-1
CASRLRDNFSEAFF
TGTGCCAGCAGACTCCGGGACAACTTCTCTGAAGCTTTCTTT
>TRBV7-9|TRBD1|NA|TRBJ1-2
CASSLTGGLGYTF
TGTGCCAGCAGCTTGACAGGGGGTCTTGGCTACACCTTC
>TRBV11-2|TRBD1|NA|TRBJ2-1
CASSLTTGQGNEQFF
TGTGCCAGCAGCCTCACGACGGGACAGGGGAATGAGCAGTTCTTC
>TRBV7-2|NA|once|TRBJ2-7
CASSLEGRRVDEQYF
TGTGCCAGCAGCTTAGAGGGGCGAAGGGTCGACGAGCAGTACTTC
>TRBV7-9|NA|NA|TRBJ2-3
CASSSRTGGDTQYF
TGTGCCAGCAGCTCTAGGACAGGAGGGGATACGCAGTATTTT
>TRBV5-1|TRBD2|NA|TRBJ2-2
CASAPEVAGGPRAGTGELFF
TGCGCCAGCGCACCCGAGGTGGCGGGAGGGCCCCGGGCGGGCACCGGGGAGCTGTTTTTT
>TRBV9|NA|NA|TRBJ2-3
CASSVSHLGDTQYF
TGTGCCAGCAGCGTAAGCCACCTCGGGGATACGCAGTATTTT
>TRBV29-1|TRBD1|few|TRBJ1-5
CSGTTGVNQPQHF
TGCAGCGGGACAACAGGGGTAAATCAGCCCCAGCATTTT
>TRBV27|TRBD1|NA|TRBJ1-2
CASSGQGLGYTF
TGTGCCAGCAGTGGACAGGGTTTAGGCTACACCTTC
>TRBV19|NA|NA|TRBJ1-3
CASSLLTGPYSGNTIYF
TGTGCCAGTAGTCTTCTAACAGGGCCATACTCTGGAAACACCATATATTTT
>TRBV29-1|TRBD1|few|TRBJ1-1
CSVDTGGVAFF
TGCAGCGTGGACACAGGGGGTGTAGCTTTCTTT
>TRBV27|TRBD1|NA|TRBJ1-2
CASSPYHRGLLLNYGYTF
TGTGCCAGCAGTCCTTATCACAGGGGCCTCCTTCTTAACTATGGCTACACCTTC
>TRBV29-1|NA|few|TRBJ1-1
CSARGGPNTEAFF
TGCAGCGCCCGGGGGGGGCCGAACACTGAAGCTTTCTTT
>TRBV10-1|TRBD2|NA|TRBJ2-3
CASSEIAGGLTDTQYF
TGCGCCAGCAGTGAGATAGCGGGGGGCCTCACAGATACGCAGTATTTT
>TRBV6-5|TRBD1|NA|TRBJ1-2
CASSSDRGRGYGYTF
TGTGCCAGCAGTTCGGACAGGGGGCGCGGCTATGGCTACACCTTC